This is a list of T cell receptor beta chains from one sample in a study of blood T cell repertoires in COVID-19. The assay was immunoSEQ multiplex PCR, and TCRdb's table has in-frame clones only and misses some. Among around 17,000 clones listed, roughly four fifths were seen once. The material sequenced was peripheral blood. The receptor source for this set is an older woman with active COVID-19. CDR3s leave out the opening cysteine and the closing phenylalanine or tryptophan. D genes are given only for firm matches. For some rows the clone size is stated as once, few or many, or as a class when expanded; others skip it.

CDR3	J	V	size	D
ASRPGRNSPLH	TRBJ1-6	TRBV6-5	once	-
ASRTDIGNTIY	TRBJ1-3	TRBV5-1	-	-
ASSQVTGNSYEQY	TRBJ2-7	TRBV4-2	few	-
ASCRGAEKLF	TRBJ1-4	TRBV12-3/TRBV12-4	-	-
ASRRPGQEHGYT	TRBJ1-2	TRBV28	-	TRBD1
AGTGQGTYEQY	TRBJ2-7	TRBV2	few	TRBD1
ASTIEAQGSIGYT	TRBJ1-2	TRBV7-9	few	-
SGGHTYEQY	TRBJ2-7	TRBV29-1	-	-
ASSQGDLGNEQF	TRBJ2-1	TRBV3-1/TRBV3-2	-	-
ASSLKGQTQY	TRBJ2-5	TRBV11-2	-	-
ASSVLAGLKNIQY	TRBJ2-4	TRBV10-1	-	TRBD2
ATSPQAFYTDTQY	TRBJ2-3	TRBV15	-	-
ATSRETASTDTQY	TRBJ2-3	TRBV15	-	-
ASSQTSGSHEQY	TRBJ2-7	TRBV5-6	-	TRBD2
ASSRQGNMNTIY	TRBJ1-3	TRBV3-1/TRBV3-2	-	TRBD1
SVGDFSYEQY	TRBJ2-7	TRBV29-1	-	-
ASSPFIGAASTGELF	TRBJ2-2	TRBV6-6	-	-
ASRPGLTNEKLF	TRBJ1-4	TRBV19	-	-
ASRTGTGTTSTDTQY	TRBJ2-3	TRBV9	-	TRBD1
ASSLGQGNSPLH	TRBJ1-6	TRBV5-4	once	-
ASSPGLAAYNEQF	TRBJ2-1	TRBV7-2	-	TRBD2
ASAGETYEQY	TRBJ2-7	TRBV6-5	-	TRBD2
ASSQEASGDYEQY	TRBJ2-7	TRBV4-1	-	TRBD2